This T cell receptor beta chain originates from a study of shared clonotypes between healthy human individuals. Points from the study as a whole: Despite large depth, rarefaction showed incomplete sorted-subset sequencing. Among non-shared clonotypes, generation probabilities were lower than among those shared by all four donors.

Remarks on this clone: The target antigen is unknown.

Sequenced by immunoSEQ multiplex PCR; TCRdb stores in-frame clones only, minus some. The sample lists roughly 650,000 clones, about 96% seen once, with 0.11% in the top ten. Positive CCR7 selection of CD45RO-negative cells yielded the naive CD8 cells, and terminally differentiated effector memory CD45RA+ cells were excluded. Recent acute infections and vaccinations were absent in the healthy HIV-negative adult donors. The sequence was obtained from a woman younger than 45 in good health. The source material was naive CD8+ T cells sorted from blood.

The chain's CDR3 is CASSYRGDTQYF. As DNA, the CDR3 is TGTGCCAGCAGTTACCGGGGAGATACGCAGTATTTT. The J gene is TRBJ2-3, the V gene TRBV6-5; a possible D gene is TRBD2 (5 bases). Trimming took 2 bases from V and 5 from J, leaving 5 bases between them. The CDR3 sequence is 12 residues long. CDR1 and CDR2 (germline): MNHEY, SVGAGI.